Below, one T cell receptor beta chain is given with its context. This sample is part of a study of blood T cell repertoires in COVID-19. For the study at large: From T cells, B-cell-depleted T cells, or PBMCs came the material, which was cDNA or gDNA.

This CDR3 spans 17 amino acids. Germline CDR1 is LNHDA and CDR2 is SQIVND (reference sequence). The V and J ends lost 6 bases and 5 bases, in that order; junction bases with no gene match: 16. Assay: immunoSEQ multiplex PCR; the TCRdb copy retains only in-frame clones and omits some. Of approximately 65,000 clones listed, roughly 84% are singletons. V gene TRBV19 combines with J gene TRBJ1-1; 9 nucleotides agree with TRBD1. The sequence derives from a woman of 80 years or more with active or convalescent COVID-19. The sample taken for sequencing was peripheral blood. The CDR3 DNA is TGTGCCAGTAGACGTCTGGGTTCACAGGGGGCATCAACTGAAGCTTTCTTT. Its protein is CASRRLGSQGASTEAFF.